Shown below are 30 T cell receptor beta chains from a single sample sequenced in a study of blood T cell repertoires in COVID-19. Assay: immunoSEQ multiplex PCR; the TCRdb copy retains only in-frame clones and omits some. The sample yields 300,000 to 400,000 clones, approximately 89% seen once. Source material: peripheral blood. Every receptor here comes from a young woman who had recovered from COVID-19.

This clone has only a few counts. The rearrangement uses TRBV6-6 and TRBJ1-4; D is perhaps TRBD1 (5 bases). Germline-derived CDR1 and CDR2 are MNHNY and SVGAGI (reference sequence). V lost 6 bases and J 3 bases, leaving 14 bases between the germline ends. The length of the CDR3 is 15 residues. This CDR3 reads CASSPRTKANEKLFF. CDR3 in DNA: TGTGCCAGCAGCCCTAGGACAAAAGCTAATGAAAAACTGTTTTTT.

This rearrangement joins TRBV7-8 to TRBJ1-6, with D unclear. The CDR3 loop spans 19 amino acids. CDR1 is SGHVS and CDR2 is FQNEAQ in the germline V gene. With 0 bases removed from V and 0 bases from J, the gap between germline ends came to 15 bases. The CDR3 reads CASSLARRNRGSYNSPLHF. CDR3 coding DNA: TGTGCCAGCAGCTTAGCGCGTCGTAATCGGGGCTCCTATAATTCACCCCTCCACTTT.

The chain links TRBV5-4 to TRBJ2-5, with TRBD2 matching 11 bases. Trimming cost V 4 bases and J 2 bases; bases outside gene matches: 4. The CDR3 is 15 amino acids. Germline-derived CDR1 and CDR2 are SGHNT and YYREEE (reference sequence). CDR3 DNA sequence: TGTGCCAGCAGCGCCAGGACTAGCGGGCAAGAGACCCAGTACTTC. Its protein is CASSARTSGQETQYF.

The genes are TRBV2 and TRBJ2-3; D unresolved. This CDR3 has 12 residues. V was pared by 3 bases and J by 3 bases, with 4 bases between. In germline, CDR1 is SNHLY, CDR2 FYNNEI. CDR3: CASSDRTDTQYF. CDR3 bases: TGTGCCAGCAGTGACAGAACAGATACGCAGTATTTT.

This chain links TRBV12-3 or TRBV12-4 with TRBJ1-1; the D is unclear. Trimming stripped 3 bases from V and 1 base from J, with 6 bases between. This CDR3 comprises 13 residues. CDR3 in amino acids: CASSLEGNTEAFF. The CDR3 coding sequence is TGTGCCAGCAGTTTGGAGGGGAACACTGAAGCTTTCTTT.

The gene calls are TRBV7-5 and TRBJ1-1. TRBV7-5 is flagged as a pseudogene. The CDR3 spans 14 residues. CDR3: CARSRRGGAGEAFF. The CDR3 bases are TGTGCCAGAAGCCGCCGCGGGGGGGCCGGTGAAGCTTTCTTT.

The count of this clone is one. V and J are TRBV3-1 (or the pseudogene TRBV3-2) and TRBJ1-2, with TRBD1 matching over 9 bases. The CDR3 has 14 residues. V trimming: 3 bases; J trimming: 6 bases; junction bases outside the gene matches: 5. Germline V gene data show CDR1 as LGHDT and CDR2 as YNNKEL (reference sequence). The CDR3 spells CASSQQQGADGYTF. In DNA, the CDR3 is TGTGCCAGCAGCCAGCAACAGGGGGCGGATGGCTACACCTTC.

The CDR3 nucleotides are TGCAGCGTTGTGACAGGTTCTAACTATGGCTACACCTTC. Translation: CSVVTGSNYGYTF. The rearrangement uses TRBV29-1 and TRBJ1-2, with D perhaps matching TRBD1 (6 bases). Germline V gene sequence: CDR1 SQVTM, CDR2 ANQGSEA. The V end lost 4 bases, the J end lost 0 bases, and 9 bases lay between the germline ends. CDR3 length: 13 amino acids.

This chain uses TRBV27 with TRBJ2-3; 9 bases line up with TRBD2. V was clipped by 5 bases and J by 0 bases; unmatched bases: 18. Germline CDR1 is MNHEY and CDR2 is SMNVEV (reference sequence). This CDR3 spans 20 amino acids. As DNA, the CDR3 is TGTGCCAGCAGTCAGACGAGGGTAGCGGGAGAGGGGCTTAGCACAGATACGCAGTATTTT. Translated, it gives CASSQTRVAGEGLSTDTQYF.

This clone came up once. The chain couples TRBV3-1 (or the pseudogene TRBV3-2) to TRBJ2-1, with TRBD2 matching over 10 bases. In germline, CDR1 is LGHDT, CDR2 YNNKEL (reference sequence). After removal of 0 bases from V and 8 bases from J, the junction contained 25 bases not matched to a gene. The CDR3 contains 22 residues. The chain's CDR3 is CASSQDDVAMRAGGALRDEQFF. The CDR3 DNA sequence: TGTGCCAGCAGCCAAGATGACGTTGCCATGCGAGCGGGAGGGGCGCTTAGGGATGAGCAGTTCTTC.

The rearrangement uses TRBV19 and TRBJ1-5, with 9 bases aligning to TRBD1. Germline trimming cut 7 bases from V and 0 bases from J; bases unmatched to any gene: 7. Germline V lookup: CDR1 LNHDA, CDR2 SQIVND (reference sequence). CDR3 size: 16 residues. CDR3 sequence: CASTPGQGYSNQPQHF. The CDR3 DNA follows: TGTGCCAGTACCCCGGGACAGGGATATAGCAATCAGCCCCAGCATTTT.

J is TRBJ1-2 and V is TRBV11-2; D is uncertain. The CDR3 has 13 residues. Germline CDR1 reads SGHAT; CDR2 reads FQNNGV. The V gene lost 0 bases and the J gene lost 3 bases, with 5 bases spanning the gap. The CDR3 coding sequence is TGTGCCAGCAGCTTAGACGGGGACTATGGCTACACCTTC. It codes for CASSLDGDYGYTF.

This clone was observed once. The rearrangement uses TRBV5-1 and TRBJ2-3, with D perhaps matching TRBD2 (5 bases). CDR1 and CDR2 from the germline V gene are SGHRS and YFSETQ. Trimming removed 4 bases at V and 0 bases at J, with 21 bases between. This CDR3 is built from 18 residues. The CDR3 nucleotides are TGCGCCAGCAGCCCGGAAAAAGTGGCGGGCACTAGCACAGATACGCAGTATTTT. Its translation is CASSPEKVAGTSTDTQYF.

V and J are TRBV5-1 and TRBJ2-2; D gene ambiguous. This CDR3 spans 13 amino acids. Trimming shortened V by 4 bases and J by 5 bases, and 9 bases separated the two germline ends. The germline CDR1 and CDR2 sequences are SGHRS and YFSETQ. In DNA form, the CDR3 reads TGCGCCAGCAGCCGCGTCGTGACCGGGGAGCTGTTTTTT. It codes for CASSRVVTGELFF.

In DNA, the CDR3 is TGCGCCAGCAGCCGAGAAAACGGAGGCCTCACAGATACGCAGTATTTT. This translates into CASSRENGGLTDTQYF. This sequence joins TRBV4-3 and TRBJ2-3; D may be TRBD2 (5 bases). The V end lost 4 bases, the J end lost 2 bases, and 16 bases lay between the germline ends. Per the germline V gene, CDR1 is LGHNA and CDR2 is YSLEER. The CDR3 extends over 16 amino acids.

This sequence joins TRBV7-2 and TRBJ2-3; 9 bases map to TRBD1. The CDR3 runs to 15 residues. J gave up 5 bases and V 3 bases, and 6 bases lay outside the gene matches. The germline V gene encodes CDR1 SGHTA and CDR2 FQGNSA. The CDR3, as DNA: TGTGCCAGCAGCTTTAACAGGGGGCGAAGAGATACGCAGTATTTT. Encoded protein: CASSFNRGRRDTQYF.

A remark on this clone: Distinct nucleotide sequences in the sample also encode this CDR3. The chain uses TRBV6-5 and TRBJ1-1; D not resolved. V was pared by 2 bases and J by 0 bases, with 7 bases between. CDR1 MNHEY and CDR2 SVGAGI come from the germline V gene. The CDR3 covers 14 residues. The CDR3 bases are TGTGCCAGCAGTTACGGAGGTCTGAACACTGAAGCTTTCTTT. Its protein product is CASSYGGLNTEAFF.

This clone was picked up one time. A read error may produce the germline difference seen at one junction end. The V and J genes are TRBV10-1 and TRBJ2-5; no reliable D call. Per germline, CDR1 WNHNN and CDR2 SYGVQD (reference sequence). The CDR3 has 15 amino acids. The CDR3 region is CASSECGAHHETQYF. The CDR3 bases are TGCGCCAGCAGTGAATGTGGAGCACACCACGAGACCCAGTACTTC.

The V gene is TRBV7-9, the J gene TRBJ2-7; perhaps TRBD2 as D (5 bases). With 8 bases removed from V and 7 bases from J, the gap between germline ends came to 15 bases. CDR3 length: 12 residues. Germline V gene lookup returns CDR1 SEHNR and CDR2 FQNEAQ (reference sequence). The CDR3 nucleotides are TGTGCCAGCCCAGATCGCGGGTGGGAGCAGTACGTC. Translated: CASPDRGWEQYV.

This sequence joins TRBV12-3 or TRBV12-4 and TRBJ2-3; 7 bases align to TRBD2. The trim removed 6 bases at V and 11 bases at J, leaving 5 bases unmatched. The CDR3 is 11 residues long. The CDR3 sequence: CASRISGMQYF. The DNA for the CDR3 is TGTGCCAGCAGAATAAGCGGGATGCAGTATTTT.

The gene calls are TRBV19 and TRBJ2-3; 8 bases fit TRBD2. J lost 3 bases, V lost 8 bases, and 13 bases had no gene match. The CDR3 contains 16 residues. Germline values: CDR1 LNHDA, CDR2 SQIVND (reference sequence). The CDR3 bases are TGTGCCAGTTCAATCGCGGGACTAGTAGGAACAGATACGCAGTATTTT. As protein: CASSIAGLVGTDTQYF.

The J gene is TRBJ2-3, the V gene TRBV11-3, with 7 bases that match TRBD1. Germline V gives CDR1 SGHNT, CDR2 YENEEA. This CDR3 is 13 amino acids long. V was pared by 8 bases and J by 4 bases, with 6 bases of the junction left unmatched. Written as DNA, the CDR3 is TGTGCCAGCTTTGGGCAGGGGGCAGATACGCAGTATTTT. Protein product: CASFGQGADTQYF.

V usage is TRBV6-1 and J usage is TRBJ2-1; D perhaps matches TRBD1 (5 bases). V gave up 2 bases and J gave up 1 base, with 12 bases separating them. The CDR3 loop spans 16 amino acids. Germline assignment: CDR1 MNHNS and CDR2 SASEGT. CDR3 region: CASSEWQGSSYNEQFF. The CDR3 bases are TGTGCCAGCAGTGAATGGCAGGGATCTTCCTACAATGAGCAGTTCTTC.

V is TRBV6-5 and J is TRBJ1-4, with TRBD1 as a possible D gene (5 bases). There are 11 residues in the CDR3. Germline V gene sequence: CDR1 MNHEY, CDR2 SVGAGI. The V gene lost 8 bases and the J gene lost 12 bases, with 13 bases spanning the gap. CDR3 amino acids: CASGRGFQLFF. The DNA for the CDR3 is TGTGCCAGCGGACGGGGGTTTCAACTGTTTTTT.

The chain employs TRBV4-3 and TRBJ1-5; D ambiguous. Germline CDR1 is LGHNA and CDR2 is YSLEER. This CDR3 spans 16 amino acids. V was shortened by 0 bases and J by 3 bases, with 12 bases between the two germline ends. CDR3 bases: TGCGCCAGCAGCCAAGATTCATCACTGATCAATCAGCCCCAGCATTTT. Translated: CASSQDSSLINQPQHF.

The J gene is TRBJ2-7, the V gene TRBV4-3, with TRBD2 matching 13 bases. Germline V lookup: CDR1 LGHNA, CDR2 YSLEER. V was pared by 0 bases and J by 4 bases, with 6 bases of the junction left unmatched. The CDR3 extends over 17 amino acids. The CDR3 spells CASSQDQTSGRQYEQYV. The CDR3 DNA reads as TGCGCCAGCAGCCAAGATCAGACTAGCGGGAGGCAGTACGAGCAGTACGTC.

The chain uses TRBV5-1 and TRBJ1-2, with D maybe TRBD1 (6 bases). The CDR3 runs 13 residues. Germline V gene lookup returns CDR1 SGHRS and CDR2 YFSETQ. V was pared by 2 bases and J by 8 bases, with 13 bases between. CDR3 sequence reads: CASSFSQQGGYTF. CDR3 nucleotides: TGCGCCAGCAGCTTCTCCCAACAGGGAGGCTACACCTTC. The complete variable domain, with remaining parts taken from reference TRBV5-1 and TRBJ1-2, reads KAGVTQTPRYLIKTRGQQVTLSCSPISGHRSVSWYQQTPGQGLQFLFEYFSETQRNKGNFPGRFSGRQFSNSRSEMNVSTLELGDSALYLCASSFSQQGGYTFGSGTRLTVV.

CDR3 in DNA: TGTGCCACCAGTGGCACCGGGACTAGCGGGAGATCAACGCAGTATTTT. Residues: CATSGTGTSGRSTQYF. The chain uses TRBV24-1 and TRBJ2-3; 14 bases map to TRBD2. The germline CDR1 and CDR2 sequences are KGHDR and SFDVKD. The CDR3 consists of 16 residues. Trimming at V came to 5 bases and at J to 9 bases, leaving 9 bases not matched to a gene.

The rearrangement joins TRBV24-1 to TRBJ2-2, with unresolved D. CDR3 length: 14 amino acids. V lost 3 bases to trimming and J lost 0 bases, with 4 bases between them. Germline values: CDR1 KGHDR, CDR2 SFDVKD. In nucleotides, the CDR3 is TGTGCCACCAGTGATCCTACGAACACCGGGGAGCTGTTTTTT. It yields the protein CATSDPTNTGELFF.

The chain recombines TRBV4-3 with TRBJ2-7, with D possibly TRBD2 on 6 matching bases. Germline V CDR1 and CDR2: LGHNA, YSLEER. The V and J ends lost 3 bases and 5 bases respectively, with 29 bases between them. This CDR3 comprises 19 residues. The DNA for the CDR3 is TGCGCCAGCAGCCACCAATACTTCCGGGGCTCGGGACTTCAGCACGAGCAGTACGTC. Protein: CASSHQYFRGSGLQHEQYV.